This is a list of T cell receptor beta chains from one sample in a study of cytomegalovirus exposure and HLA in healthy donors. Clones were read by immunoSEQ multiplex PCR, and TCRdb kept only the in-frame ones, dropping some. Among nearly 200,000 clones, over 70% were seen once, and the ten largest hold over 1%. Sequenced: PBMCs. The receptors shown here come from a young man in good health and CMV-seronegative. Each CDR3 is given with its conserved first and last residue. D genes are given only for firm matches. Not every row has a clone size; where given, it reads once, few, many or a size class.

NA	TRBV2	TRBJ1-2	NA	CASSYTPRMSSGYTF	TGTGCCAGCAGTTATACCCCACGGATGTCTAGCGGCTACACCTTC
NA	TRBV2	TRBJ1-4	TRBD1	CASRSGGAPNEKLFF	TGTGCCAGCAGATCAGGGGGCGCTCCGAATGAAAAACTGTTTTTT
NA	TRBV6-5	TRBJ2-3	TRBD2	CASNPGGSRADTQYF	TGTGCCAGCAATCCCGGGGGGTCACGCGCAGATACGCAGTATTTT
few	TRBV2	TRBJ2-3	NA	CASKGGGTDTQYF	TGTGCCAGCAAGGGGGGGGGCACAGATACGCAGTATTTT
NA	TRBV11-3	TRBJ1-1	NA	CASSFEDTTEAFF	TGTGCCAGCAGCTTTGAGGACACCACTGAAGCTTTCTTT
NA	TRBV4-1	TRBJ2-1	TRBD2	CASSQLAGLYNEQFF	TGCGCCAGCAGCCAACTAGCGGGACTATACAATGAGCAGTTCTTC
NA	TRBV5-1	TRBJ1-1	NA	CASSLAQFLLGQNTEAFF	TGCGCCAGCAGCTTGGCCCAATTCCTACTCGGACAGAACACTGAAGCTTTCTTT
NA	TRBV9	TRBJ1-2	NA	CASSETPPRYNGYTF	TGTGCCAGCAGCGAAACTCCCCCCCGTTATAACGGCTACACCTTC
NA	TRBV19	TRBJ2-7	TRBD1	CASTFGQGADEQYF	TGTGCCAGTACCTTCGGACAGGGAGCCGACGAGCAGTACTTC
NA	TRBV30	TRBJ2-3	NA	CAWSGGPGSTQYF	TGTGCCTGGAGTGGGGGACCCGGGAGTACGCAGTATTTT
once	TRBV5-4	TRBJ2-1	TRBD2	CASSLLAGGDNEQFF	TGTGCCAGCAGCTTACTAGCGGGGGGAGACAATGAGCAGTTCTTC
NA	TRBV6-1	TRBJ2-7	NA	CASSGTYEQYF	TGTGCCAGCAGTGGTACCTACGAGCAGTACTTC
NA	TRBV5-6	TRBJ1-2	NA	CASKGLRGGKSYGYTF	TGTGCCAGCAAGGGCCTGAGGGGGGGGAAAAGCTATGGCTACACCTTC
NA	TRBV7-6	TRBJ2-1	NA	CASSLRQYGEQFF	TGTGCCAGCAGCCTGAGACAATACGGTGAGCAGTTCTTC
NA	TRBV27	TRBJ2-7	TRBD2	CASSPRGVVYEQYF	TGTGCCAGCAGTCCCCGGGGGGTGGTGTACGAGCAGTACTTC
NA	TRBV7-9	TRBJ2-3	TRBD2	CASSSPSGGQADTQYF	TGTGCCAGCAGCTCCCCGAGCGGGGGGCAGGCAGATACGCAGTATTTT
NA	TRBV15	TRBJ2-1	NA	CATSRGPYNEQFF	TGTGCCACCAGCAGAGGGCCCTACAATGAGCAGTTCTTC
NA	TRBV19	TRBJ1-5	NA	CASSIPQGFVGNQPQHF	TGTGCCAGTAGTATCCCCCAGGGCTTTGTAGGCAATCAGCCCCAGCATTTT
NA	TRBV4-1	TRBJ1-2	TRBD1	CASSSGPGTESYTF	TGCGCCAGCAGCTCCGGCCCCGGGACAGAGAGCTACACCTTC
NA	TRBV4-2	TRBJ1-5	NA	CASSQGDSVGQPQHF	TGTGCCAGCAGCCAGGGAGATTCGGTCGGCCAGCCCCAGCATTTT
NA	TRBV5-6	TRBJ1-1	NA	CASSFGSRGGREAFF	TGTGCCAGCAGCTTCGGATCACGGGGTGGTCGGGAAGCTTTCTTT
NA	TRBV9	TRBJ2-5	NA	CASSVNQETQYF	TGTGCCAGCAGCGTTAACCAAGAGACCCAGTACTTC
NA	TRBV7-6	TRBJ1-5	NA	CASSLGGPNQPQHF	TGTGCCAGCAGCTTAGGCGGTCCCAATCAGCCCCAGCATTTT
NA	TRBV18	TRBJ2-2	TRBD2	CASSGLAGGHTGELFF	TGTGCCAGCTCTGGACTAGCGGGAGGGCACACCGGGGAGCTGTTTTTT
once	TRBV4-1	TRBJ2-2	NA	CASSHRVVGELFF	TGCGCCAGCAGCCATAGAGTTGTCGGGGAGCTGTTTTTT
NA	TRBV7-9	TRBJ2-7	TRBD1	CASSPKTGGSYEQYF	TGTGCCAGCAGCCCCAAGACAGGGGGCTCCTACGAGCAGTACTTC
NA	TRBV10-3	TRBJ2-7	NA	CAMSSGEPYEQYF	TGTGCCATGTCGTCAGGGGAACCCTACGAGCAGTACTTC
NA	TRBV6-5	TRBJ2-7	NA	CASSPPGTNYEQYF	TGTGCCAGCAGTCCCCCGGGAACCAACTACGAGCAGTACTTC
NA	TRBV5-1	TRBJ2-7	NA	CASSAVGERGTEQYF	TGCGCCAGCAGCGCGGTGGGGGAAAGGGGGACCGAGCAGTACTTC
NA	TRBV5-1	TRBJ1-2	TRBD1	CASSLVGGSYGYTF	TGCGCCAGCAGCTTGGTAGGGGGCTCCTATGGCTACACCTTC
NA	TRBV27	TRBJ2-1	TRBD2	CASSLSRETNEQFF	TGTGCCAGCAGTTTATCGCGGGAGACCAATGAGCAGTTCTTC
NA	TRBV5-5	TRBJ2-7	TRBD2	CASSLVLAGTYEQYF	TGTGCCAGCAGCTTGGTTCTAGCGGGGACGTACGAGCAGTACTTC
NA	TRBV28	TRBJ1-1	TRBD1	CASSVTGTGRGAFF	TGTGCCAGCAGTGTCACCGGGACAGGGAGGGGAGCTTTCTTT
NA	TRBV6-1	TRBJ2-7	NA	CASSGWAGVGSYEQYF	TGTGCCAGCAGTGGCTGGGCAGGGGTCGGCTCCTACGAGCAGTACTTC
NA	TRBV5-1	TRBJ2-7	NA	CASSFNDFLSYEQYF	TGCGCCAGCAGCTTTAACGACTTCCTCTCCTACGAGCAGTACTTC